This T cell receptor beta chain was identified during a study of cytomegalovirus exposure and HLA in healthy donors (dated by TCRdb to 2016 to 2017). Regarding the research as a whole: In an earlier analysis of approximately 500 of the donors, around 300 Gb of sequence data and 90 million to 130 million unique TCR beta sequences from about 179 million T cells were reported. An early release that covered some 640 HLA-typed donors contained approximately 300 gigabases of sequencing data and tens of millions of unique TCR sequences. The genetic ancestry cluster associated with self-reported Caucasian donors included 80% to 90% of the roughly 360 genotyped donors. The study aimed to test whether cataloging public T cell receptors could reveal signatures of past pathogen exposure. The T cell repertoires of 700 or so subjects were profiled by immunosequencing and related to cytomegalovirus serostatus. In addition to the first cohort of 666 subjects, a separate validation cohort of 100 to 150 different subjects was used. High-throughput TCR immunosequencing, statistical association of individual TCRs with disease status, and machine learning were combined to predict cytomegalovirus infection status. To study patterns of TCR occurrence, a later analysis re-analyzed previously published TCR beta repertoires from several hundred donors and added high-resolution HLA genotyping. Rather than using new phenotypic data, the later analysis identified candidate immune exposures from TCR beta sequences and from how often those sequences occurred across donors. In an earlier analysis of a few hundred of the donors, high-throughput TCR beta sequencing was used to judge whether each TCR beta V gene segment behaved as functional or pseudogenic. Donor age, sex, ethnicity and CMV serostatus were collected together with the repertoire data. A later genetic analysis took genome-wide SNP genotypes for about 65% of the roughly 670 donors and used that subset as a discovery cohort. Every discovery cohort repertoire had been produced on one sequencing platform. Both class I and class II loci were covered by HLA typing, at four-digit resolution. Typing coverage differed by locus: A, B, C, DRB1 and DQB1 were typed in about 629-640 donors, DQA1 in about 500, DPA1 in 600 to 610, and DPB1 in about 450. Four to six DR-DQ haplotypes were handled as single units for association and clustering because linkage in the cohort was strong. Among 300 to 500 genotyped donors of the cohort, an average of around 240,000 unique TCR beta nucleotide sequences was sequenced per donor, of which approximately 18% were non-productive. The research as a whole found: Because counts were too low, under 20 rarely observed V segments, including chromosome 9 orphons, were left out of the earlier analysis of 500 to 650 of the donors. Because HLA typing was unavailable for some donors at each locus, only the typed subset was used in association tests. Only TCR beta chains were sequenced in this cohort, and the absence of alpha or paired-chain data limited detectable features. According to a later analysis, parvovirus B19, influenza, CMV and Epstein-Barr virus appeared linked to several top co-occurrence clusters. A cluster of highly shared sequence variants was judged likely to represent a technical artifact of the sequencing pipeline. Some IMGT-functional V segments, including TRBV6-2 and TRBV6-3, could not be distinguished by the 87-base-pair reads and were therefore excluded. Assigning TCR associations to individual alleles was difficult when HLA alleles, especially DR and DQ, strongly co-occurred. In both the original and validation cohorts, the classifier was reported to diagnose cytomegalovirus status with high specificity and sensitivity. In a later genetic analysis, a missense DCLRE1C variant was associated with V-gene and J-gene trimming of TCR beta chains, and the association was replicated in an independent cohort. In the study, some 160 TCR beta chains were listed as associated with cytomegalovirus. For the cohort, immune exposure information was limited to CMV serostatus. A further reported finding was that TCR beta sequences accurately predicted the HLA-A and HLA-B alleles for most subjects in the first cohort. According to the authors, the approach could potentially be generalized to other disease states and immunological phenotypes. Broadly in line with IMGT annotations, most TCR beta V segments showed up in productive rearrangements about 87% or about 30% of the time in an earlier analysis of 587 of the donors. According to a later genetic analysis, donors in an Asian-associated ancestry cluster had fewer N-insertions in productive TCRs than the roughly 670-donor mean. Linkage disequilibrium might explain the correlated functional status among segregating V segments, but an unknown experimental factor could not be ruled out. A later analysis found that TCR association rates varied across HLA loci, with DRB1 alleles showing the most associated TCRs and HLA-C alleles the fewest. In vitro tests confirmed that a few of the cytomegalovirus-associated TCR beta chains recognize cytomegalovirus antigens. Specific HLA alleles were associated with some 15,000 TCR beta sequences at a false discovery rate of 0.05 in a later analysis. While some public TCRs were present in many individuals, most TCR sequences turned up only very rarely across donors. The presence/absence analyses assumed that sequencing depth was roughly uniform across donors, and that assumption may not be true. A later analysis found that HLA-associated TCR beta chains were more clonally expanded and had lower generation probabilities than equally common non-associated chains. In a later analysis, most CMV-associated TCR beta chains were found to appear HLA-restricted, with HLA associations seemingly driven largely by CMV exposure.

In total, about 650 healthy bone marrow donors made up the cohort. At the time of sampling, all cohort members were nominally healthy, though unrecorded immune exposures were likely present. The donor was CMV seronegative and belonged to the group of roughly 330 seronegative cohort members. Each donor provided a peripheral blood sample, and peripheral blood mononuclear cells were used for TCR beta sequencing. The Qiagen DNeasy Blood Extraction Kit was used to extract genomic DNA from the blood cell samples. Library preparation used the immunoSEQ multiplex PCR assay. For the multiplex PCR, a mixture combining 60 forward primers for TCR Vbeta segments and 13 reverse primers for TCR Jbeta segments was used. The CDR3 region of rearranged TCR beta genes was amplified from genomic DNA with a multiplex PCR assay. Amplified TCR beta libraries were sequenced as 87-base-pair reads on the Illumina HiSeq System. Turning to the authors' computational methods: A later analysis counted some 74 million unique TCR beta chains across the roughly 700 repertoires, and some 12 million of these chains were shared by at least two donors. Raw reads were error-corrected and collapsed into unique sequences with a nearest-neighbor algorithm that merged closely related sequences to remove PCR and sequencing errors. Alignment of CDR3 sequences to IMGT reference sequences was used to assign V, D and J gene segments. For a sequence to be retained, at least a six-nucleotide match to both a V gene segment and a J gene segment was required. Rearrangements were called productive when the CDR3 lacked stop codons and stayed in frame with V and J; all others were non-productive. CDR3 was defined by IMGT convention, running from the second conserved V-encoded cysteine to the conserved J-encoded phenylalanine. In an earlier analysis of more than 550 of the donors, sequences lacking an unambiguous match to a single V gene segment were excluded. In an earlier analysis of around 600 of the donors, V segments were called functional above 56.7% productive rearrangements and were called segregating when the between-donor standard deviation exceeded 5%. To diagnose cytomegalovirus status from the catalog of TCR beta chain sequences, a statistical classification framework was built. A later analysis assigned V and J genes by comparing TCR nucleotide sequences with IMGT/GENE-DB human TR gene sequences. A later analysis assigned CDR3 sequences and most-parsimonious VDJ recombination scenarios with the TCRdist pipeline. A later analysis defined each TCR beta chain by its CDR3 amino acid sequence plus V-gene family, and excluded reads lacking a unique V-gene family. As a way to deal with suspected cross-contamination and a sequencing artifact, a later analysis dropped 450 to 700 nucleotide sequences that were highly shared and had low generation probability. In a later analysis, a clonal expansion index for each public chain was calculated from normalized within-repertoire ranks of inferred template counts. A later analysis computed generation probabilities with a VDJ recombination model fitted to out-of-frame rearrangements, and checked the results against IGoR. Hypergeometric tests were used in a later analysis to score TCR-TCR, TCR-HLA and TCR-CMV co-occurrence, with a repertoire-size bias correction applied to the TCR pairs. False discovery rates were estimated in a later analysis by permuting HLA or CMV assignments 20 times. In a later analysis, co-occurring TCRs were grouped using DBSCAN, with TCRdist sequence similarity added in when clustering inside HLA-allele-positive subsets. For co-occurrence clustering, repertoires with fewer than 30,000 or more than 120,000 public chains were excluded, along with a handful of repertoires with anomalous nucleotide sharing. The source is immuneACCESS, and TCRdb retained only in-frame sequences with V and J called. Part of the clones is not carried over; for the studies checked, unresolved V genes explain less than half of this, and the remainder is unexplained. V and J calls and clone size are copied from that table; D and trimming were computed from the DNA. Present in this sample are 99,000 or so clones, more than 65% of which were seen just once. Approximately 3% of the sample lies in the top ten.

Via the germline V gene, CDR1 is SGHVS and CDR2 FQNEAQ. Here V drops 5 bases and J drops 7 bases, and the junction holds 8 bases not matched to any gene. The CDR3 has 14 amino acids, counting the end cysteine and phenylalanine. Here the CDR3 DNA is all that survives: 42 bases in frame from base 1. Comment on this clone: There is no known antigen for this receptor. Base qualities are not provided; no much larger clone lies one nucleotide away.

Here the chain combines TRBV7-8 and TRBJ1-2; 9 bases in the junction line up with TRBD1. This TCR was sampled from a man aged 25-45 years in good health and CMV-seronegative. Sequencing was performed on PBMCs. The CDR3 is CASSQYRGQSGYTF. The nucleotide sequence reads as follows: TGTGCCAGCAGCCAATACAGGGGGCAATCTGGCTACACCTTC.